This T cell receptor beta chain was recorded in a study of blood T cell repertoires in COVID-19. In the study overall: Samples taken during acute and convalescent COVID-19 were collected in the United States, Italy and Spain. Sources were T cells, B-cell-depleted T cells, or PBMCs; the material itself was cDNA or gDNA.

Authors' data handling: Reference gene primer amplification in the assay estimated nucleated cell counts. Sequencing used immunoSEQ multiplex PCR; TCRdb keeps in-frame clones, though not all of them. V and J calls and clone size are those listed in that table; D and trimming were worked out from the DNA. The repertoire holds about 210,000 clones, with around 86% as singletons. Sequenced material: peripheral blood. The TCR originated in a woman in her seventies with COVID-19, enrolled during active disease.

CDR3 in DNA: TGTGCCAGCAGCGCATACGGGACAGACTCCTACGAGCAGTACTTC. Protein: CASSAYGTDSYEQYF. This chain joins TRBV6-5 and TRBJ2-7; 7 nucleotides agree with TRBD1. Germline CDR1 MNHEY, CDR2 SVGAGI. Losses at the gene ends were 6 bases for V and 0 bases for J; bases not matched to a gene: 8. The CDR3 sequence is 15 residues long.